The 21 T cell receptor beta chains below all came from one sample that was sequenced in a study of Graves' ophthalmopathy and Graves' hyperthyroidism. As the template, RNA transcripts were used to amplify TCR beta CDR3 regions. Second-round multiplex PCR came after a first-round RT-PCR that employed HTBI primers. TCRdb recomputed calls from the multiplex PCR reads with MiXCR, one row per CDR3 protein. This repertoire shows over a million distinct CDR3 sequences, less than 45% found once; its top ten account for 11%. Sequencing was performed on peripheral blood or thyroid tissue (not recorded which). Source of these receptors: an adult man with Graves' hyperthyroidism.

Many counts were recorded for this clonotype. The chain's CDR3 is CASSLVLQGDYGYTF. In DNA, the CDR3 is TGTGCCAGCAGCTTAGTTCTGCAGGGGGACTATGGCTACACCTTC. The genes are TRBV7-2 and TRBJ1-2; 7 positions match TRBD1. The junction had 5 bases not matched to a gene; V was cut back by 1 base and J by 3 bases. CDR3 length: 15 amino acids. CDR1 is SGHTA and CDR2 is FQGNSA in the germline V gene.

This clonotype was found a few times. The chain combines TRBV15 with TRBJ2-7; D may be TRBD1 (6 bases). V was shortened by 0 bases and J by 3 bases, with 18 bases between the two germline ends. CDR1 is LNHNV, CDR2 YYDKDF, per germline (reference sequence). The CDR3 is 17 residues long. DNA for the CDR3: TGTGCCACCAGCAGAGATCTCCCGAAACGACAGGTCTACGAGCAGTACTTC. This sequence encodes CATSRDLPKRQVYEQYF.

The chain uses TRBV28 and TRBJ1-1; D gene ambiguous. V was clipped by 5 bases and J by 1 base, with 14 bases between them. Per the germline V gene, CDR1 is MDHEN and CDR2 is SYDVKM. The CDR3 contains 15 residues. The CDR3 DNA sequence: TGTGCCAGCAGTGGGAACCTTGCGTGGAACACTGAAGCTTTCTTT. It is translated as CASSGNLAWNTEAFF.

This clonotype was detected many times. The V and J genes are TRBV19 and TRBJ1-5, with D unclear. Between the trimmed V and J ends, which lost 2 bases and 7 bases, there was a span of 9 bases. Germline V CDR1 and CDR2: LNHDA, SQIVND (reference sequence). This CDR3 region has 13 residues. CDR3 in amino acids: CASSISGRQPQHF. CDR3 sequence (DNA): TGTGCCAGTAGTATATCTGGGCGGCAGCCCCAGCATTTT.

This clonotype was observed many times. V gene TRBV29-1 combines with J gene TRBJ2-5; TRBD1 matches at 7 bases. V shed 3 bases and J 6 bases; nucleotides not matched to a gene: 7. Germline V gene data show CDR1 as SQVTM and CDR2 as ANQGSEA. The CDR3 covers 13 residues. CDR3 bases: TGCAGCGTTGATAGGGGGCGCTTGAAGACCCAGTACTTC. The encoded protein is CSVDRGRLKTQYF.

A note on this clonotype: This may come from a read error, since a much larger clone is one base off. The chain links TRBV20-1 to TRBJ2-7; D perhaps matches TRBD2 (6 bases). The CDR3 length is 15 residues. Germline-derived CDR1 and CDR2 are DFQATT and SNEGSKA (reference sequence). The CDR3 sequence is CSARAYGGISDEHYF. CDR3 nucleotide sequence: TGCAGTGCTAGAGCCTATGGCGGGATCTCCGACGAGCATTACTTC.

This clonotype was observed many times. The rearrangement links TRBV29-1 to TRBJ2-7; 7 bases fit TRBD1. Unmatched junction bases numbered 12, after V lost 2 bases and J lost 5 bases. The germline gives CDR1 SQVTM, CDR2 ANQGSEA. The CDR3 is 15 amino acids. In DNA, the CDR3 is TGCAGCGTTGAATCCTCGACAGGGCAAGGTCACGAGCAGTACTTC. Translated: CSVESSTGQGHEQYF.

This clonotype came up a few times. The genes are TRBV12-3 or TRBV12-4 and TRBJ2-5; weak D call: TRBD1 (6 bases). Between the trimmed V and J ends, which lost 6 bases and 2 bases, there was a span of 19 bases. The CDR3 runs to 16 residues. CDR3 residues: CASSRSGRGAQETQYF. The CDR3 DNA follows: TGTGCCAGCAGCCGGAGTGGCAGGGGAGCACAAGAGACCCAGTACTTC.

A remark on this clonotype: This may be a read error: a much more frequent sequence differs by one nucleotide. The genes are TRBV9 and TRBJ2-2; D is possibly TRBD2 (5 bases). Germline V CDR1 and CDR2: SGDLS, YYNGEE. The CDR3 contains 15 residues. The CDR3 bases are TGTGCCAGCCAGGTTAGCGACGAGAACGCCGGGGAGCTGTTTTTT. It yields the protein CASQVSDENAGELFF.

Ten or more counts support this clonotype. This chain connects TRBV29-1 to TRBJ1-2; D ambiguous. Germline V gene sequence: CDR1 SQVTM, CDR2 ANQGSEA. With 3 bases removed from V and 0 bases from J, the gap between germline ends came to 11 bases. This CDR3 spans 14 amino acids. CDR3 coding DNA: TGCAGCGTTGAGACGGCAGAGACTAACTATGGCTACACCTTC. It encodes CSVETAETNYGYTF.

The chain has TRBV7-9 and TRBJ2-3; D is unclear. Germline values: CDR1 SEHNR, CDR2 FQNEAQ (reference sequence). Trimming removed 7 bases at V and 3 bases at J, with 20 bases between. This CDR3 is built from 16 residues. CDR3 coding DNA: TGTGCCAGCATTTCAGTGAGGTACCATTGGACAGATACGCAGTATTTT. Translating gives CASISVRYHWTDTQYF.

This clonotype was observed a single time. The chain has TRBV9 and TRBJ2-7, with 8 bases identical to TRBD2. Germline trimming cut 0 bases from V and 7 bases from J; bases unmatched to any gene: 9. CDR1 is SGDLS, CDR2 YYNGEE, per germline. CDR3 length: 15 residues. CDR3 loop: CASSVGTAGVGEQYF. The DNA of the CDR3 is TGTGCCAGCAGCGTAGGGACAGCGGGAGTGGGTGAGCAGTACTTC.

The rearrangement links TRBV12-3 or TRBV12-4 to TRBJ2-7; no clear D gene. Trimming shortened V by 5 bases and J by 3 bases, and 14 bases separated the two germline ends. CDR3 size: 14 residues. The CDR3 DNA reads as TGTGCCAGCAGTCGGCTGGAGACAAGCTACGAGCAGTACTTC. It specifies CASSRLETSYEQYF.

This clonotype was found many times. The rearrangement uses TRBV7-9 and TRBJ1-4; D unclear. The V and J ends lost 1 base and 8 bases respectively, with 8 bases between them. Germline V lookup: CDR1 SEHNR, CDR2 FQNEAQ (reference sequence). This CDR3 is built from 13 residues. The CDR3 DNA follows: TGTGCCAGCAGCTTAGAGGCCGCGGAAAAACTGTTTTTT. Its protein product is CASSLEAAEKLFF. Based on the CDR3 plus reference TRBV7-9 and TRBJ1-4, the full variable domain is DTGVSQNPRHKITKRGQNVTFRCDPISEHNRLYWYRQTLGQGPEFLTYFQNEAQLEKSRLLSDRFSAERPKGSFSTLEIQRTEQGDSAMYLCASSLEAAEKLFFGSGTQLSVL.

This clonotype was seen just once. The chain has TRBV20-1 and TRBJ1-6; 8 nucleotides match TRBD1. Germline assignment: CDR1 DFQATT and CDR2 SNEGSKA (reference sequence). V was clipped by 6 bases and J by 9 bases; unmatched bases: 16. The CDR3 contains 16 residues. For the CDR3, the DNA is TGCAGTGCCAGCCTTAACCAGGGGACAGGAAGTTCACCCCTCCACTTT. Amino acids: CSASLNQGTGSSPLHF.

Many counts were recorded for this clonotype. For the CDR3, the DNA is TGTGCCAGCAGCCTTGACAGGGAGGTCACTGAAGCTTTCTTT. This codes for CASSLDREVTEAFF. The chain is built from TRBV6-5 and TRBJ1-1, with 7 bases lining up with TRBD1. The V gene end was trimmed by 6 bases and the J gene end by 4 bases; junction bases not matched to a gene: 8. Germline V gene data show CDR1 as MNHEY and CDR2 as SVGAGI. CDR3 length: 14 residues.

V usage is TRBV19 and J usage is TRBJ1-4; 8 bases fit TRBD1. After removal of 3 bases from V and 7 bases from J, the junction contained 10 bases not matched to a gene. This CDR3 comprises 16 residues. Germline loops: CDR1 LNHDA, CDR2 SQIVND (reference sequence). Here the CDR3 DNA reads TGTGCCAGTAGTATGGTCTCGAGACAGGGGTTTGAAAAACTGTTTTTT. It specifies CASSMVSRQGFEKLFF.

This rearrangement joins TRBV18 to TRBJ2-5, with D perhaps TRBD1 or TRBD2 (5 bases each). The CDR3 has 18 amino acids. Per germline, CDR1 KGHSH and CDR2 LQKENI. Trimming left V 0 bases short and J 10 bases short, with 27 bases between. The CDR3 spells CASSPPLRPEASRGVQYF. The CDR3, as DNA: TGTGCCAGCTCACCACCGCTCCGGCCCGAAGCGTCACGAGGGGTCCAGTACTTC.

The chain is built from TRBV12-3 or TRBV12-4 and TRBJ2-6; D remains unclear. Trimming took 2 bases from V and 2 from J, leaving 7 bases between them. The CDR3 contains 15 residues. The CDR3 nucleotides are TGTGCCAGCAGTTTATGGCGAGCTGGGGCCAACGTCCTGACTTTC. This sequence encodes CASSLWRAGANVLTF.

In this sample, this clonotype turned up many times. The genes are TRBV29-1 and TRBJ1-2; 7 nucleotides match TRBD1. This CDR3 is 13 amino acids long. Trimming at V came to 4 bases and at J to 3 bases, leaving 5 bases not matched to a gene. Germline V CDR1 and CDR2: SQVTM, ANQGSEA. CDR3 in amino acids: CSVAGQDYYGYTF. CDR3 sequence (DNA): TGCAGCGTTGCCGGACAGGACTACTATGGCTACACCTTC.

This clonotype was detected a few times. This chain joins TRBV12-3 or TRBV12-4 and TRBJ1-3, with D possibly being TRBD1 (6 bases). Trimming cost V 6 bases and J 4 bases, with 16 bases left between them. The CDR3 covers 15 residues. CDR3 residues: CASRPSGAPGNTIYF. The CDR3 DNA reads as TGTGCCAGCAGACCTTCGGGGGCGCCAGGAAACACCATATATTTT.